The entry below gives a single T cell receptor beta chain sequence along with its context. The target of this receptor is not known. Per-base quality was not reported, and no clone a single base away is much larger than it. As encoded in the germline V gene (reference sequence), CDR1 is SGHAT while CDR2 is FQDESV. The junction shows trimming of 2 bases on V and 3 bases on J, plus 22 bases between the germline ends. The CDR3 sequence holds 18 residues, the cysteine and phenylalanine included. Only CDR3 DNA remains: 54 bases, in frame from the first base. These data come from a study of technical replicates of blood from several donors (dated by TCRdb to 2016 to 2017). The library relied on the immunoSEQ multiplex PCR assay. The table was pulled from immuneACCESS by TCRdb, which kept in-frame rearrangements only. Such tables lose some clones; where checked, under half of the loss comes from unresolved V genes, and the rest has no known cause. The sample has roughly 80,000 clones on record, more than 85% of them singletons. The ten top clones hold 0.25% of the sample.

In this chain, TRBV11-1 is recombined with TRBJ1-1, with a weak D call of TRBD1 (6 bases match). Sequenced sample: T cells isolated from PBMCs. The receptor comes from a human donor in good health. The CDR3 loop reads CASSLNYGGPWSDTEAFF. The bases are TGTGCCAGCAGCTTAAATTACGGGGGGCCATGGTCGGACACTGAAGCTTTCTTT.